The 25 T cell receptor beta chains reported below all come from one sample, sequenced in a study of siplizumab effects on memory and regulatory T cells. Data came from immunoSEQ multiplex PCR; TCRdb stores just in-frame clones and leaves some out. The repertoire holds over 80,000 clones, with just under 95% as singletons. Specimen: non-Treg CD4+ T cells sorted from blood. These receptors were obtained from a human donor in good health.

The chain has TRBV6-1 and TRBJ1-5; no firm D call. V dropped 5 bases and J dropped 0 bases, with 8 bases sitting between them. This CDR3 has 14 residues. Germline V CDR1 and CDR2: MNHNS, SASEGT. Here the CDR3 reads CASSPQYSNQPQHF. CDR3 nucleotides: TGTGCCAGCAGTCCACAGTATAGCAATCAGCCCCAGCATTTT.

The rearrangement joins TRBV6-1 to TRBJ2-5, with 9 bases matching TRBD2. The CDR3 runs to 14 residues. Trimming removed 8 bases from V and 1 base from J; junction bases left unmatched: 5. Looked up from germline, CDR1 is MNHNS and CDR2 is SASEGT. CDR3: CASWAGGSQETQYF. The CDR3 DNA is TGTGCCAGCTGGGCGGGAGGGAGCCAAGAGACCCAGTACTTC.

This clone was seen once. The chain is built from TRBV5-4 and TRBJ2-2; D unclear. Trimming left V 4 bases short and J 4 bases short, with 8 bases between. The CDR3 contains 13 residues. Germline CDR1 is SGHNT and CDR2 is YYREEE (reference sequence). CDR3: CASSPGSTGELFF. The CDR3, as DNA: TGTGCCAGCAGCCCCGGCTCCACCGGGGAGCTGTTTTTT.

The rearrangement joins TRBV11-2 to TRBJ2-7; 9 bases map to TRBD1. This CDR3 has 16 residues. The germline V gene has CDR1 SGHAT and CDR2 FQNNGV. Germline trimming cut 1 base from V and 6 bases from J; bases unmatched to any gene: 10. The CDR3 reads CASSLARTGENGEQYF. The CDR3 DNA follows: TGTGCCAGCAGCTTAGCCAGGACAGGGGAAAATGGCGAGCAGTACTTC.

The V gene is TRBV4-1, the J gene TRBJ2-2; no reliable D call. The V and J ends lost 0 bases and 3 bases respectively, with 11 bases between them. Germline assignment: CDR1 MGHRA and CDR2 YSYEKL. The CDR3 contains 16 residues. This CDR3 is CASSQDRAVHTGELFF. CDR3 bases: TGCGCCAGCAGCCAAGATCGGGCAGTACACACCGGGGAGCTGTTTTTT.

CDR3 sequence: CASSPGGAVAYEQYF. CDR3 in DNA: TGTGCCAGCAGCCCAGGGGGGGCGGTCGCCTACGAGCAGTACTTC. The chain couples TRBV5-4 to TRBJ2-7; D is perhaps TRBD1 or TRBD2 (7 bases each). The V and J ends lost 4 bases and 2 bases respectively, with 16 bases between them. This CDR3 is built from 15 residues. CDR1 is SGHNT and CDR2 is YYREEE in the germline V gene (reference sequence).

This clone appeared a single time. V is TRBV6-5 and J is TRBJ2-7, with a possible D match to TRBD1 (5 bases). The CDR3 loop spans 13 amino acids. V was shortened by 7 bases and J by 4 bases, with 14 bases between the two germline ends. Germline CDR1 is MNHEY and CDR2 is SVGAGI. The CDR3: CASTLRQSYEQYF. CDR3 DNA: TGTGCCAGCACCCTGCGACAGTCATACGAGCAGTACTTC.

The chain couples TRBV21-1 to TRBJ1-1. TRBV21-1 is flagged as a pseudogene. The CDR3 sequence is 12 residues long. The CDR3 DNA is TGTGCCAGCAGCAAAAACAACACTGAAGCTTTCTTT. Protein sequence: CASSKNNTEAFF.

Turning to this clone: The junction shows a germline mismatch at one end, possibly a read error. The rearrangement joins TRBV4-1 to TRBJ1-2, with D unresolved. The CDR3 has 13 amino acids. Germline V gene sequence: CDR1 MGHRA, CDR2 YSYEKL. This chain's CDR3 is CASSQDFSGGRLF. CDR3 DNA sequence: TGCGCCAGCAGCCAAGATTTCAGCGGCGGTCGGCTCTTC.

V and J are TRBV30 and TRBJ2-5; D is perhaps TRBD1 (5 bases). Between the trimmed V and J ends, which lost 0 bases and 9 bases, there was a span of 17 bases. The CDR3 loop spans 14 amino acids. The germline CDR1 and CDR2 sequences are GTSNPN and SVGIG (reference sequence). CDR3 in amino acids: CAWSVTGQGQAQYF. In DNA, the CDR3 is TGTGCCTGGAGTGTAACAGGTCAGGGCCAAGCCCAGTACTTC.

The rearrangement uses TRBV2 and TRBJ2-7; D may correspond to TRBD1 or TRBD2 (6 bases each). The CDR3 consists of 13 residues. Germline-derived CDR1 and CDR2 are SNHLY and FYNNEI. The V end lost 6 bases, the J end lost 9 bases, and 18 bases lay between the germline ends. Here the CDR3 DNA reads TGTGCCAGCAGGAGGGGGGCAGTGATCGGGCAGTACTTC. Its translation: CASRRGAVIGQYF.

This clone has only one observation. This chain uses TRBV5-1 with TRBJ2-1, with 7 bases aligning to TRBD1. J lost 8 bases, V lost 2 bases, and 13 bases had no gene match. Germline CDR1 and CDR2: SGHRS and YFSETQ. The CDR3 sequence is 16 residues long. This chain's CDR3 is CASSLYPDRQPDEQFF. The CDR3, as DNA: TGCGCCAGCAGCTTATACCCGGACAGGCAACCGGATGAGCAGTTCTTC.

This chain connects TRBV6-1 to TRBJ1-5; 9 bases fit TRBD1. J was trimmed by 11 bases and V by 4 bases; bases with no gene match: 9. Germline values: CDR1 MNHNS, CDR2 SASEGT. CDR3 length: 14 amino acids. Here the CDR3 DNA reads TGTGCCAGCAGTGGACGACAGGGGGTTTCTACCCAGCATTTT. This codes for CASSGRQGVSTQHF.

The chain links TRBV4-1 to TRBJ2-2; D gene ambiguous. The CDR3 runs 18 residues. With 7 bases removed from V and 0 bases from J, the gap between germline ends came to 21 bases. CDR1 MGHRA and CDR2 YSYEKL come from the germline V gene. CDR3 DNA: TGCGCCAGCACCCCCAACGGGCCCGCCGACGCGAACACCGGGGAGCTGTTTTTT. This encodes CASTPNGPADANTGELFF.

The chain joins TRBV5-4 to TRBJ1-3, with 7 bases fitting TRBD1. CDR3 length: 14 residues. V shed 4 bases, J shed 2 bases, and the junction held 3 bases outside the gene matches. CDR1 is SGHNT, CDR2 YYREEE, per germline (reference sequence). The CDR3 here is CASSPTGAGNTIYF. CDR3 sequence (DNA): TGTGCCAGCAGCCCAACAGGGGCTGGAAACACCATATATTTT.

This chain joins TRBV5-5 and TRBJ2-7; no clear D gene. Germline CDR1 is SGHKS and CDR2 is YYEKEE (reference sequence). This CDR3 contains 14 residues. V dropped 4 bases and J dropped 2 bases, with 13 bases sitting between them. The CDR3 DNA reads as TGTGCCAGCAGCCTTGTACAAGGACCCTACGAGCAGTACTTC. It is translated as CASSLVQGPYEQYF.

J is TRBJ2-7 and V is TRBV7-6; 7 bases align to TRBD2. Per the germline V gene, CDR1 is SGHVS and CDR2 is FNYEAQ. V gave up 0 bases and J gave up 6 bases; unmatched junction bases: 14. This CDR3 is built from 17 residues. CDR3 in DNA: TGTGCCAGCAGCTTAGCGCAAGTTTCTTCGGGAGGTAGCGAGCAGTACTTC. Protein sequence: CASSLAQVSSGGSEQYF. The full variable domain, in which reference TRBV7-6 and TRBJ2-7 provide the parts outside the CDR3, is GAGVSQSPRYKVTKRGQDVALRCDPISGHVSLYWYRQALGQGPEFLTYFNYEAQQDKSGLPNDRFSAERPEGSISTLTIQRTEQRDSAMYRCASSLAQVSSGGSEQYFGPGTRLTVT.

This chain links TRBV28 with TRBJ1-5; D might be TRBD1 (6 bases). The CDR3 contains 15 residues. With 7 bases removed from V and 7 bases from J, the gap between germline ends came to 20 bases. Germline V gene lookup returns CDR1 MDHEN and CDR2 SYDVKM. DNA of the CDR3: TGTGCCAGCACCCCCGGGGGCCGGCAAATGCAGCCCCAGCATTTT. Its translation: CASTPGGRQMQPQHF.

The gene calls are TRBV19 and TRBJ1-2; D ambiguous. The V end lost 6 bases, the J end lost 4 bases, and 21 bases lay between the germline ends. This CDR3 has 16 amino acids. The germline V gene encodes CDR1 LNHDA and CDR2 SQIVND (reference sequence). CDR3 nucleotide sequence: TGTGCCAGTAGGGCGGCCTCTATATCGATTAGCTATGGCTACACCTTC. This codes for CASRAASISISYGYTF.

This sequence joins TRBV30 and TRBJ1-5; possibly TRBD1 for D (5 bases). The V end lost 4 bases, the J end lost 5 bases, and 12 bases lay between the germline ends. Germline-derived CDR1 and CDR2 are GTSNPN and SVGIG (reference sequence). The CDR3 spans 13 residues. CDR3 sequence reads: CAWTPRGDQPQHF. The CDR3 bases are TGTGCCTGGACCCCGAGGGGAGATCAGCCCCAGCATTTT.

The chain's CDR3 is CASYRTDAPGETQYF. The CDR3 DNA reads as TGTGCCAGCTATCGGACAGACGCGCCCGGTGAGACCCAGTACTTC. The V and J genes are TRBV18 and TRBJ2-5; a possible D gene is TRBD1 (6 bases). V dropped 7 bases and J dropped 5 bases, with 20 bases sitting between them. The CDR3 has 15 residues. Germline CDR1 KGHSH, CDR2 LQKENI.

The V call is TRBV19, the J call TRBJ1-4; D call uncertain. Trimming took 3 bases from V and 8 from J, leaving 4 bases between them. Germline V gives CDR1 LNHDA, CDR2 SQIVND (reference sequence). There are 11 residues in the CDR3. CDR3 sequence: CASSIKEKLFF. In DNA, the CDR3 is TGTGCCAGTAGTATTAAGGAAAAACTGTTTTTT.

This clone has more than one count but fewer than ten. In DNA, the CDR3 is TGTGCCAGCAAAGGACCTAATACCGGGGAGCTGTTTTTT. This translates into CASKGPNTGELFF. J is TRBJ2-2 and V is TRBV28; D gene unclear. This CDR3 has 13 amino acids. Per germline, CDR1 MDHEN and CDR2 SYDVKM. V lost 7 bases and J 5 bases, leaving 11 bases between the germline ends.

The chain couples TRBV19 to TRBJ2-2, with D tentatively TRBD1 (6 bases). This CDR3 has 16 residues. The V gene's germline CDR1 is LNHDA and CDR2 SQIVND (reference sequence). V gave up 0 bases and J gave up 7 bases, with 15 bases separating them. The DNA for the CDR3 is TGTGCCAGTAGTATAGAGCTAACAAGGACAGTCGGGGAGCTGTTTTTT. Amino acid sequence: CASSIELTRTVGELFF. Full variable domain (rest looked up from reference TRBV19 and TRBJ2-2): DGGITQSPKYLFRKEGQNVTLSCEQNLNHDAMYWYRQDPGQGLRLIYYSQIVNDFQKGDIAEGYSVSREKKESFPLTVTSAQKNPTAFYLCASSIELTRTVGELFFGEGSRLTVL.

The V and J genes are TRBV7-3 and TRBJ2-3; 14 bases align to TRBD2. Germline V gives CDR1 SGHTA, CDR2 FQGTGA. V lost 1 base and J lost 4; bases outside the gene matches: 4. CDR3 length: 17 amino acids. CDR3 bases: TGTGCCAGCAGCTTAAGGCCGGGACTAGCGGGAGCAGATACGCAGTATTTT. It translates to CASSLRPGLAGADTQYF.